A single sample is the source of the 5 T cell receptor beta chains below, sequenced in a study of response to subunit inactivated influenza vaccine. TCRdb processed the RT-PCR reads anew with MiXCR; each CDR3 protein has one entry. The profile covers hundreds of thousands of distinct CDR3 sequences, with approximately 14% appearing a single time and approximately 7.6% taken by the ten largest. The sample in question was PBMCs from blood, obtained roughly 15 days before vaccination. Receptors were obtained from a man in his fifties who received an inactivated influenza vaccine.

This clonotype came up a few times. The chain is built from TRBV5-1 and TRBJ2-2; 8 nucleotides match TRBD2. V was clipped by 0 bases and J by 4 bases; unmatched bases: 8. The CDR3 totals 17 residues. Germline V gene lookup returns CDR1 SGHRS and CDR2 YFSETQ. The CDR3 DNA reads TGCGCCAGCAGCTTGGATCCCGGGGGGGCCGCCACCGGGGAGCTGTTTTTT. Translated: CASSLDPGGAATGELFF.

The chain combines TRBV18 with TRBJ2-1; D unresolved. V was clipped by 0 bases and J by 4 bases, with 7 bases between them. CDR1 and CDR2 (germline): KGHSH, LQKENI. CDR3 length: 14 amino acids. CDR3 in amino acids: CASSPPMKYNEQFF. The CDR3 region has the DNA TGTGCCAGCTCACCACCGATGAAGTACAATGAGCAGTTCTTC.

This clonotype was detected a few times. This chain uses TRBV12-3 or TRBV12-4 with TRBJ2-3; tentatively, D is TRBD1 or TRBD2 (6 bases each). The CDR3 consists of 15 residues. V lost 1 base, J lost 4 bases, and 12 bases lay in between. The CDR3 nucleotides are TGTGCCAGCAGTTTAGAGGGGGGTCATTCAGATACGCAGTATTTT. It encodes CASSLEGGHSDTQYF.

There are a few counts of this clonotype. The chain combines TRBV4-2 with TRBJ2-3; 14 nucleotides match TRBD2. CDR3 length equals 20 residues. Trimming cost V 2 bases and J 2 bases; bases outside gene matches: 12. Germline CDR1 is LGHNA and CDR2 is YNFKEQ. CDR3 DNA sequence: TGTGCCAGCAGCCAACCTCTCCCGGGACTAGCGGGGGCATACACAGATACGCAGTATTTT. Amino acids: CASSQPLPGLAGAYTDTQYF.

The sample holds a few counts of this clonotype. The chain couples TRBV29-1 to TRBJ1-1; D may be TRBD1 (5 bases). The CDR3 extends over 14 amino acids. Germline CDR1 is SQVTM and CDR2 is ANQGSEA. Trimming took 4 bases from V and 0 from J, leaving 12 bases between them. The CDR3 region has the DNA TGCAGCGTTGCGGGACCGAGGATGAACACTGAAGCTTTCTTT. Protein sequence: CSVAGPRMNTEAFF.